This T cell receptor beta chain was documented in a study of control samples from healthy donors and cancer patients. TCRdb keeps only in-frame clones here, not all; method: immunoSEQ multiplex PCR. The sample has 85,000 to 110,000 clones, 85% to 90% seen once. The CDR3 is made up of 15 amino acids. The germline V gene encodes CDR1 MGHRA and CDR2 YSYEKL. The V gene lost 2 bases and the J gene lost 4 bases, with 15 bases spanning the gap. Material for sequencing was PBMCs. This chain uses TRBV4-1 with TRBJ2-7, with TRBD1 as a possible D gene (5 bases). The clonotype comes from a man aged 55 to 70 with lung cancer. CDR3 protein: CASSQKGQGAYEQYF. CDR3 nucleotides: TGCGCCAGCAGCCAAAAGGGGCAGGGCGCGTACGAGCAGTACTTC.